Listed here is a single T cell receptor beta chain. The antigen it binds to is not known. No much larger clone exists at a distance of one base, and base qualities are not known. These data come from a study of blood T cell repertoires in COVID-19 (TCRdb year 2020). The study in broad terms: Samples from collaborators originated in the United States, Italy and Spain and spanned both the acute and convalescent phases of COVID-19. The prospective study material was composed of cDNA or gDNA derived from T cells, B-cell-depleted T cells, or PBMCs. Subjects who had been exposed to COVID-19, were actively infected with it, or had recovered from it provided the deeply sampled blood TCRbeta repertoires that made up the dataset. The repertoires were made available in a free public database intended to serve as a resource for research on the immune response to SARS-CoV-2. Samples were obtained from the ongoing ImmuneRACE study (first 160 participants) and from 1,000 to 1,500 subjects provided by 6 global collaborators. The sample metadata nearly always contained a de-identified subject ID, COVID-19 status, age in years and sex. Where available, HLA class I and class II types were obtained from metadata supplied by the sample provider rather than from assay-based typing.

Its CDR3 holds 14 amino acids, cysteine through phenylalanine. This entry keeps only the CDR3 DNA: 42 bases, framed from base 1. V drops 3 bases and J drops 5 bases, leaving 12 bases in between. The CDR1 and CDR2 encoded by the germline V gene are KGHDR and SFDVKD. Beyond this particular receptor, the publication reports: The amount of clinical and demographic metadata varied by source and participant and was provided uncurated.

The immunoSEQ Assay, a bias-controlled multiplex PCR, was used to amplify TCRbeta CDR3 regions from genomic DNA. Per the original workflow: Within the assay, amplification of reference gene primers was used to estimate how many nucleated cells each sample contained. To quantify the absolute abundance of each unique TCRbeta CDR3 rearrangement, sequence reads were collapsed and filtered. For each sample, productive Simpson clonality was calculated as the square root of Simpson's diversity index over productive rearrangements. What TCRdb holds here is the immuneACCESS table cut down to in-frame rearrangements. Part of the clones is not present; checked against another copy, under half of the missing clones reflect an unresolved V gene, and the others are unexplained. That table supplies the V and J calls and clone size; D and trimming were determined from the DNA. The sample table shows about 250,000 clones, and around 83% are seen once. Jointly, the top ten make up about 5% of the sample.

Enrolling through a virtual design, the prospective study's participants ranged in age from roughly 18 to 89 years and lived across about two dozen United States geographic areas. To assign participants to cohorts, the prospective study relied on clinical history that participants themselves reported in a screening survey and a study questionnaire. Exposed participants were defined as having been in contact with someone with a PCR-confirmed or clinician-diagnosed COVID-19 case within 2 weeks of study entry. Each participant in the prospective study had whole blood, serum and a nasopharyngeal or oropharyngeal swab collected by mobile phlebotomists. Participants in the prospective study had the option to provide additional blood draws and questionnaires over a 2-month period. Prospective study blood samples were shipped either frozen or at room temperature before DNA extraction.

The specimen was PBMCs or T cells enriched from blood (not recorded which). The receptor comes from a man aged 35 to 55 who had been exposed to COVID-19. The rearrangement joined TRBV24-1 to TRBJ2-5, with no confident D gene call. The DNA sequence is given as TGTGCCACCAGTGATGCCGACTCCCTGGAGACCCAGTACTTC. This gives the protein CATSDADSLETQYF.